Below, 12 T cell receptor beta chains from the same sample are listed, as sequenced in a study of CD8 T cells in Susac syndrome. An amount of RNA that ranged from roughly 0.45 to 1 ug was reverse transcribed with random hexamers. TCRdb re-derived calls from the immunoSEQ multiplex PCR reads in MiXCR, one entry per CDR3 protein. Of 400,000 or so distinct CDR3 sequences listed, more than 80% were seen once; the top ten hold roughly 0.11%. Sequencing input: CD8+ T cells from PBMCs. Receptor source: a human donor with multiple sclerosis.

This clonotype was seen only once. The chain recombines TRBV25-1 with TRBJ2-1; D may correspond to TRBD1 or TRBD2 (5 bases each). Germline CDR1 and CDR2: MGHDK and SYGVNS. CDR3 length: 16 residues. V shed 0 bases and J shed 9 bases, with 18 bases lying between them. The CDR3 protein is CASSEYLQGPASEQFF. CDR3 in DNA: TGTGCCAGCAGTGAATACCTCCAGGGACCGGCGAGTGAGCAGTTCTTC.

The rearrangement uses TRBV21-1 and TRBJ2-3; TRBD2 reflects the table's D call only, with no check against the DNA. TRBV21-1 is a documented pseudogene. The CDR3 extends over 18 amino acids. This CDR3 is CASSKVKEGSTPGDTQYF. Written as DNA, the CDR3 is TGTGCCAGCAGCAAAGTGAAGGAGGGGAGTACACCGGGGGATACGCAGTATTTT.

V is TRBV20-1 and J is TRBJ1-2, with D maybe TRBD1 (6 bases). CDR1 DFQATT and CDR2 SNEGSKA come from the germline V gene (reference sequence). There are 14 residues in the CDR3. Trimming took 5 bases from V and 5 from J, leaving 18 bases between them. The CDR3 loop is CSADRQDYLYGYTF. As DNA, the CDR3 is TGCAGTGCTGACAGACAGGACTACCTTTATGGCTACACCTTC.

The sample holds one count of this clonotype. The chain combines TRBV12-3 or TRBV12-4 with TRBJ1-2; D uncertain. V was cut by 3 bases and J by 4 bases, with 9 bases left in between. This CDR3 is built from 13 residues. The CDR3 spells CASSFQAFYGYTF. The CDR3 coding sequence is TGTGCCAGCAGTTTTCAAGCCTTCTATGGCTACACCTTC.

The CDR3 bases are TGCGCCAGCAGCCAAGTTGGGACAGGCCCGAGAGGGACTGAAGCTTTCTTT. It yields the protein CASSQVGTGPRGTEAFF. V usage is TRBV4-1 and J usage is TRBJ1-1; TRBD1 matches 8 bases. This CDR3 is 17 amino acids long. Per the germline V gene, CDR1 is MGHRA and CDR2 is YSYEKL. V lost 1 base and J lost 5; bases outside the gene matches: 12.

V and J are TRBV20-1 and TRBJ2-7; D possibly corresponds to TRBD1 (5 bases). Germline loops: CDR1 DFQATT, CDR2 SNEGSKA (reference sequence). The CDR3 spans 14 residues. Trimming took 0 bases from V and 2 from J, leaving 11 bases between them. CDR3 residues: CSARDYDSPYEQYF. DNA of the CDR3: TGCAGTGCTAGAGATTACGACAGTCCCTACGAGCAGTACTTC.

The CDR3 is CATSRGRPSYGYTF. The CDR3 DNA is TGTGCCACCAGCAGAGGACGGCCCAGCTATGGCTACACCTTC. V usage is TRBV15 and J usage is TRBJ1-2, with D hard to call. Germline V gene sequence: CDR1 LNHNV, CDR2 YYDKDF (reference sequence). Between the trimmed V and J ends, which lost 1 base and 4 bases, there was a span of 10 bases. The CDR3 has 14 amino acids.

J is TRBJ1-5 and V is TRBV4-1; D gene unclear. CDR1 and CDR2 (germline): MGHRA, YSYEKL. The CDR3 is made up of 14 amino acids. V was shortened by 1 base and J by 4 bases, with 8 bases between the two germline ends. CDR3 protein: CASSQVVGNQPQHF. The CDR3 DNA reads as TGCGCCAGCAGCCAAGTGGTGGGGAATCAGCCCCAGCATTTT.

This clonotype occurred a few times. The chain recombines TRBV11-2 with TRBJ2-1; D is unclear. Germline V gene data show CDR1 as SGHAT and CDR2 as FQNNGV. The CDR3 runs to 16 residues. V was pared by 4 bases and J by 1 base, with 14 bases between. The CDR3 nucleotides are TGTGCCAGCAGCTCCACGGGTGACTCGTCCTACAATGAGCAGTTCTTC. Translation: CASSSTGDSSYNEQFF.

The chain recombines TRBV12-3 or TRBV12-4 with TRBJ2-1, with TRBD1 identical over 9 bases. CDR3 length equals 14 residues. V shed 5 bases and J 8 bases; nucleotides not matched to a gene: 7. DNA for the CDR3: TGTGCCAGCAGTCCCGGGACAGGGTCTGATGAGCAGTTCTTC. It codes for CASSPGTGSDEQFF.

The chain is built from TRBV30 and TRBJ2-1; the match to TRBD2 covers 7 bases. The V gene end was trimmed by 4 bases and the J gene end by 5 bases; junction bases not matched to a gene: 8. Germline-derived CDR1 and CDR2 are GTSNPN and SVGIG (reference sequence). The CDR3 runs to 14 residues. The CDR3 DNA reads TGTGCCTGGATGTTTTCGGGAGGAGACAATGAGCAGTTCTTC. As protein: CAWMFSGGDNEQFF.

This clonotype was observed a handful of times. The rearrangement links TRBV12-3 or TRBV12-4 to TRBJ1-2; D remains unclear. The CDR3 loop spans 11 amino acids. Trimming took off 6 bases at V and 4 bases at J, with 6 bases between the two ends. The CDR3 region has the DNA TGTGCCAGCAGCTTCGGCTATGGCTACACCTTC. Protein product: CASSFGYGYTF.